Listed here are 27 T cell receptor beta chains from one sample, sequenced in a study of beta chain features in type 1 diabetes. General study results and limits: Researchers report that Type 1 diabetes patients had moderately but significantly shorter TCRB CDR3s across all four CD4+ subsets.

No antigen has been identified for these receptors. The study reverse transcribed the entire isolated RNA, so it sequenced expressed TCRB transcripts. The repertoire was sequenced with immunoSEQ multiplex PCR; TCRdb's copy has only in-frame clones and lacks some. The sample lists around 360,000 clones, roughly 13% occurring once. The sample consisted of naive CD4+ T cells from blood. The source is a woman between 18 and 29 years old with type 1 diabetes.

For the CDR3, the DNA is TGCGCCAGCAGCTTTAGTACAGATACGCAGTATTTT. Encoded protein: CASSFSTDTQYF. The chain is built from TRBV5-1 and TRBJ2-3; D is ambiguous. This CDR3 is 12 amino acids long. V was clipped by 2 bases and J by 3 bases, with 4 bases between them. Per germline, CDR1 SGHRS and CDR2 YFSETQ.

This clone was counted only a few times. The J gene is TRBJ2-3, the V gene TRBV4-3, with a possible D match to TRBD2 (5 bases). The CDR3 has 18 residues. The germline V gene encodes CDR1 LGHNA and CDR2 YSLEER. The V end was cut by 4 bases, the J end by 1 base, with 21 bases between. CDR3 residues: CASSRRGLQNGGTDTQYF. In DNA, the CDR3 is TGCGCCAGCAGCCGTCGCGGGCTCCAAAACGGGGGCACAGATACGCAGTATTTT.

This clone was seen a few times. This sequence joins TRBV11-2 and TRBJ1-1, with D maybe TRBD1 (5 bases). Trimming shortened V by 0 bases and J by 8 bases, and 10 bases separated the two germline ends. The germline V gene encodes CDR1 SGHAT and CDR2 FQNNGV. The CDR3 totals 13 residues. CDR3: CASSLDRAKEAFF. In DNA, the CDR3 is TGTGCCAGCAGCTTAGACAGGGCAAAGGAAGCTTTCTTT.

The J gene is TRBJ2-1, the V gene TRBV11-2; TRBD1 agrees at 8 bases. The J segment lost 4 bases and the V segment lost 1 base, leaving 3 bases of the junction unmatched. This CDR3 is built from 15 residues. Germline V gene lookup returns CDR1 SGHAT and CDR2 FQNNGV. The CDR3 region is CASSLGNRGYNEQFF. DNA for the CDR3: TGTGCCAGCAGCTTAGGTAACAGGGGGTACAATGAGCAGTTCTTC.

The CDR3 region has the DNA TGTGCCAGCAGTGGTCACGGTCGAGAGACCCAGTACTTC. Its translation: CASSGHGRETQYF. The chain links TRBV25-1 to TRBJ2-5, with D uncertain. Germline assignment: CDR1 MGHDK and CDR2 SYGVNS. Trimming left V 4 bases short and J 4 bases short, with 10 bases between. The CDR3 length is 13 residues.

This clone appeared a few times. The rearrangement links TRBV28 to TRBJ2-3; TRBD2 aligns across 7 bases. CDR1 is MDHEN, CDR2 SYDVKM, per germline. The CDR3 totals 13 residues. The junction had 2 bases not matched to a gene; V was cut back by 7 bases and J by 1 base. The DNA of the CDR3 is TGTGCCAGCAAGCTAGCGGGCACAGATACGCAGTATTTT. Its protein product is CASKLAGTDTQYF.

This clone appeared a few times. The V call is TRBV30, the J call TRBJ2-7; TRBD2 matches 8 bases. V lost 4 bases and J lost 2; bases outside the gene matches: 4. CDR3 size: 13 residues. Germline CDR1 is GTSNPN and CDR2 is SVGIG (reference sequence). In DNA form, the CDR3 reads TGTGCCTGGACGTCGGGAGGGCCCTACGAGCAGTACTTC. This translates into CAWTSGGPYEQYF. Filled out from reference TRBV30 and TRBJ2-7, the complete variable domain reads SQTIHQWPATLVQPVGSPLSLECTVEGTSNPNLYWYRQAAGRGLQLLFYSVGIGQISSEVPQNLSASRPQDRQFILSSKKLLLSDSGFYLCAWTSGGPYEQYFGPGTRLTVT.

The chain is built from TRBV2 and TRBJ1-3; perhaps TRBD1 as D (6 bases). Germline V lookup: CDR1 SNHLY, CDR2 FYNNEI. The CDR3 sequence is 14 residues long. Trimming cost V 7 bases and J 9 bases, with 19 bases left between them. CDR3 sequence reads: CASTLTGPVGTIYF. DNA for the CDR3: TGTGCCAGCACCTTGACAGGACCAGTCGGCACCATATATTTT. The full variable domain, rest sourced from reference TRBV2 and TRBJ1-3, is EPEVTQTPSHQVTQMGQEVILRCVPISNHLYFYWYRQILGQKVEFLVSFYNNEISEKSEIFDDQFSVERPDGSNFTLKIRSTKLEDSAMYFCASTLTGPVGTIYFGEGSWLTVV.

The rearrangement links TRBV7-8 to TRBJ2-1; D uncertain. Germline CDR1 SGHVS, CDR2 FQNEAQ. V lost 7 bases and J 5 bases, leaving 15 bases between the germline ends. The CDR3 consists of 14 residues. CDR3 coding DNA: TGTGCCAGCACAGGTTATTCCGCTAACAATGAGCAGTTCTTC. The encoded protein is CASTGYSANNEQFF.

This clone showed up just a few times. The chain employs TRBV4-3 and TRBJ1-1, with 7 positions matching TRBD1. Germline CDR1 LGHNA, CDR2 YSLEER. CDR3 length equals 13 residues. V lost 4 bases, J lost 1 base, and 0 bases stayed unmatched. CDR3 loop: CASSRQGNTEAFF. The DNA for the CDR3 is TGCGCCAGCAGCCGACAGGGGAACACTGAAGCTTTCTTT.

The chain has TRBV6-6 and TRBJ2-5, with a possible D match to TRBD2 (5 bases). The CDR3 spans 14 residues. Germline V lookup: CDR1 MNHNY, CDR2 SVGAGI (reference sequence). Trimming left V 2 bases short and J 4 bases short, with 11 bases between. The CDR3 DNA sequence: TGTGCCAGCAGTTACGCCGACTACCCAGAGACCCAGTACTTC. This sequence encodes CASSYADYPETQYF.

Only a few counts were recorded for this clone. The rearrangement links TRBV27 to TRBJ1-1, with a tentative D call TRBD1 (6 bases). The germline V gene encodes CDR1 MNHEY and CDR2 SMNVEV (reference sequence). CDR3 length: 11 amino acids. V was cut by 6 bases and J by 9 bases, with 11 bases left in between. CDR3 sequence reads: CASRQGSQAFF. The CDR3 region has the DNA TGTGCCAGCAGACAGGGTTCCCAAGCTTTCTTT.

This clone was picked up a small number of times. The genes are TRBV4-1 and TRBJ2-1, with D perhaps TRBD2 (7 bases). The length of the CDR3 is 17 residues. V was clipped by 3 bases and J by 0 bases, with 15 bases between them. Germline assignment: CDR1 MGHRA and CDR2 YSYEKL. In DNA, the CDR3 is TGCGCCAGCAGCCACAGGGGAGGGGTTAGCTCCTACAATGAGCAGTTCTTC. Amino acid sequence: CASSHRGGVSSYNEQFF.

This clone was detected only a few times. The rearrangement joins TRBV7-9 to TRBJ1-4, with a weak D call TRBD1 (5 bases). Trimming removed 1 base at V and 1 base at J, with 10 bases between. In germline, CDR1 is SEHNR, CDR2 FQNEAQ (reference sequence). The CDR3 extends over 16 amino acids. The DNA of the CDR3 is TGTGCCAGCAGCTTAGAAGGGGCCCGAACTAATGAAAAACTGTTTTTT. Translation: CASSLEGARTNEKLFF.

In this sample, this clone turned up a few times. This chain uses TRBV6-5 with TRBJ1-6; D is unresolved. Trimming cost V 6 bases and J 0 bases, with 9 bases left between them. The CDR3 is 15 residues long. Germline-derived CDR1 and CDR2 are MNHEY and SVGAGI. The CDR3 nucleotides read TGTGCCAGCAGAGGAGAGAGCTCCTATAATTCACCCCTCCACTTT. Its translation: CASRGESSYNSPLHF.

V usage is TRBV10-3 and J usage is TRBJ1-1, with D perhaps matching TRBD1 (5 bases). V was cut by 7 bases and J by 2 bases, with 14 bases left in between. This CDR3 is 14 amino acids long. Germline CDR1 reads ENHRY; CDR2 reads SYGVKD. CDR3 protein: CAITDDRFNTEAFF. The CDR3 DNA sequence: TGTGCCATCACTGATGACAGATTCAACACTGAAGCTTTCTTT.

A few counts support this clone. This chain joins TRBV30 and TRBJ2-1, with D maybe TRBD2 (6 bases). In germline, CDR1 is GTSNPN, CDR2 SVGIG (reference sequence). This CDR3 has 13 amino acids. With 2 bases removed from V and 9 bases from J, the gap between germline ends came to 14 bases. This CDR3 is CAWSNRLEGEQFF. Written as DNA, the CDR3 is TGTGCCTGGAGTAACCGACTAGAGGGTGAGCAGTTCTTC.

The genes are TRBV6-5 and TRBJ2-7; 7 bases fit TRBD2. The CDR3 consists of 13 residues. CDR1 is MNHEY, CDR2 SVGAGI, per germline. V shed 5 bases and J 6 bases; nucleotides not matched to a gene: 7. The CDR3 loop reads CASSDGGYGEQYF. The DNA for the CDR3 is TGTGCCAGCAGTGACGGGGGGTATGGCGAGCAGTACTTC.

In this sample, this clone turned up a few times. The chain employs TRBV6-5 and TRBJ2-1; 7 bases are a match to TRBD2. The CDR3 is made up of 16 amino acids. After removal of 2 bases from V and 3 bases from J, the junction contained 7 bases not matched to a gene. In germline, CDR1 is MNHEY, CDR2 SVGAGI. The CDR3, as DNA: TGTGCCAGCAGTTACGAGGGACTAAGGGGCTACAATGAGCAGTTCTTC. The encoded protein is CASSYEGLRGYNEQFF.

This chain joins TRBV4-1 and TRBJ2-1, with TRBD1 matching 11 bases. CDR1 and CDR2 from the germline V gene are MGHRA and YSYEKL. V lost 0 bases and J lost 6; bases outside the gene matches: 7. CDR3 length: 17 residues. CDR3 protein: CASSQDNRDRGFNEQFF. Here the CDR3 DNA reads TGCGCCAGCAGCCAAGACAACCGGGACAGGGGGTTCAATGAGCAGTTCTTC.

This clone was counted a few times. The chain has TRBV28 and TRBJ2-4; the D gene is possibly TRBD2 (6 bases). This CDR3 has 13 residues. The ends were cut back, 3 bases at V and 7 bases at J, with 10 bases in the middle. CDR1 and CDR2 (germline): MDHEN, SYDVKM. The CDR3 protein is CASSLEGGNIQYF. The DNA for the CDR3 is TGTGCCAGCAGTTTGGAGGGCGGTAACATTCAGTACTTC. The variable domain in full, with the rest retrieved from reference TRBV28 and TRBJ2-4, is DVKVTQSSRYLVKRTGEKVFLECVQDMDHENMFWYRQDPGLGLRLIYFSYDVKMKEKGDIPEGYSVSREKKERFSLILESASTNQTSMYLCASSLEGGNIQYFGAGTRLSVL.

The gene calls are TRBV15 and TRBJ2-5; maybe TRBD2 (6 bases). The CDR3 totals 14 residues. V was shortened by 1 base and J by 1 base, with 7 bases between the two germline ends. Germline values: CDR1 LNHNV, CDR2 YYDKDF (reference sequence). CDR3 sequence: CATSRVGGQETQYF. The CDR3, as DNA: TGTGCCACCAGCAGAGTCGGGGGCCAAGAGACCCAGTACTTC.

The chain employs TRBV10-3 and TRBJ1-2, with TRBD1 as a possible D gene (6 bases). V was cut by 7 bases and J by 4 bases, with 19 bases left in between. The CDR3 loop spans 15 amino acids. Germline assignment: CDR1 ENHRY and CDR2 SYGVKD. CDR3 protein: CAITATGSSLYGYTF. CDR3 in DNA: TGTGCCATCACGGCTACAGGGTCCTCCCTCTATGGCTACACCTTC.

V gene TRBV7-2 combines with J gene TRBJ1-6; 9 nucleotides line up with TRBD1. The germline V gene encodes CDR1 SGHTA and CDR2 FQGNSA. After removal of 0 bases from V and 4 bases from J, the junction contained 4 bases not matched to a gene. This CDR3 is 17 amino acids long. CDR3 residues: CASSLALDRGYNSPLHF. The CDR3 DNA follows: TGTGCCAGCAGCTTAGCGCTGGACAGGGGTTATAATTCACCCCTCCACTTT.

This clone was seen only a few times. The gene calls are TRBV2 and TRBJ2-5; a possible D gene is TRBD1 (6 bases). Between the trimmed V and J ends, which lost 9 bases and 5 bases, there was a span of 16 bases. The CDR3 extends over 13 amino acids. The germline CDR1 and CDR2 sequences are SNHLY and FYNNEI. The CDR3 sequence is CASSLGAAETQYF. In DNA, the CDR3 is TGTGCCAGTTCCTTGGGGGCCGCTGAGACCCAGTACTTC. Based on the CDR3 plus reference TRBV2 and TRBJ2-5, the full variable domain is EPEVTQTPSHQVTQMGQEVILRCVPISNHLYFYWYRQILGQKVEFLVSFYNNEISEKSEIFDDQFSVERPDGSNFTLKIRSTKLEDSAMYFCASSLGAAETQYFGPGTRLLVL.

A few counts support this clone. J is TRBJ2-1 and V is TRBV14, with D possibly TRBD1 on 5 matching bases. Trimming stripped 3 bases from V and 0 bases from J, with 9 bases between. Germline values: CDR1 SGHDN, CDR2 FVKESK. This CDR3 has 15 residues. CDR3 bases: TGTGCCAGCAGCCAGGGGCGGAGCTCCTACAATGAGCAGTTCTTC. Its protein product is CASSQGRSSYNEQFF.

This clone has a handful of counts. CDR3 DNA: TGTGCCAGCAGTGAAGGCAGGGGTATCGGGGAGCAGTACTTC. This codes for CASSEGRGIGEQYF. The rearrangement links TRBV2 to TRBJ2-7, with a tentative D call TRBD1 (6 bases). The V end lost 1 base, the J end lost 7 bases, and 14 bases lay between the germline ends. From germline, CDR1 is SNHLY and CDR2 FYNNEI. The length of the CDR3 is 14 residues.